This T cell receptor beta chain was recorded in a study of PD-1 blockade in classical Hodgkin lymphoma. Findings and caveats of the study: TCR diversity rose significantly by C4D1 in CD4+ but not CD8+ cells.

Assay: immunoSEQ multiplex PCR; the TCRdb copy retains only in-frame clones and omits some. The sample has approximately 49,000 clones, roughly 80% seen once; the top ten hold under 20%. Time point denoted: cycle 4 day 1 (C4D1), after 6 weeks of nivolumab. Every single patient, without exception, relapsed after autologous stem cell transplantation, and brentuximab vedotin exposure varied. The CDR3 has 14 residues. Germline CDR1 reads MGHRA; CDR2 reads YSYEKL. About this clone itself: Its antigen is not identified. A junction boundary mismatches the germline segment, possibly from a read error.

This chain connects TRBV4-1 to TRBJ1-3, with TRBD1 matching 9 bases. The sequencing here drew on peripheral blood mononuclear cells (PBMCs), taken before the fourth cycle of nivolumab. This receptor was taken from a human donor with classical Hodgkin lymphoma. The CDR3 reads CASSQVGGRDRATF. The CDR3 DNA sequence: TGCGCCAGCAGCCAAGTTGGGGGAAGGGACAGGGCCACCTTT.